The T cell receptor (beta chain) described here comes from a study of cytomegalovirus exposure and HLA in healthy donors. Whole-study context: Among the roughly 400 genotyped donors, more than 70% were placed in the Caucasian-associated ancestry cluster.

Note on this clone: The antigen remains undetermined.

Germline CDR1 and CDR2: SGHRS and YFSETQ. CDR3 length equals 14 residues. Trimming shortened V by 0 bases and J by 2 bases, and 7 bases separated the two germline ends. These donors counted as nominally healthy when sampled, but unrecorded immune exposures were likely. Study-level results: Presence/absence analysis assumed near-uniform sequencing depth across donors. There were under 200 TCR beta chains listed as cytomegalovirus-associated.

With 60 Vbeta and 13 Jbeta primers, the PCR was carried out. Some clones are missing from TCRdb's copy, which holds only in-frame ones; the method was immunoSEQ multiplex PCR. The sample table includes some 200,000 clones. This clonotype originated in a girl aged 2-9 years in good health and CMV-seropositive. V usage is TRBV5-1 and J usage is TRBJ2-3; D gene uncertain. The sequencing sample was made of PBMCs. CDR3 nucleotide sequence: TGCGCCAGCAGCTTGGACAGACACACAGATACGCAGTATTTT. This gives the protein CASSLDRHTDTQYF.